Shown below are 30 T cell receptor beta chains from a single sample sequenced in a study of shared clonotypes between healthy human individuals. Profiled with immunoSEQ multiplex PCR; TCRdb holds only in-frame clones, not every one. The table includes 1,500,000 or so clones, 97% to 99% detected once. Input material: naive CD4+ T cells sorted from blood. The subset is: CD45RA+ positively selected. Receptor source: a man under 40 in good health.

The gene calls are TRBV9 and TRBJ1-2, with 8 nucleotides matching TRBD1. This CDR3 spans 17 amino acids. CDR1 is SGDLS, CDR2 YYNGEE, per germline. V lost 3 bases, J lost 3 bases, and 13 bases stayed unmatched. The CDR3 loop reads CASSAPGQAIGDYGYTF. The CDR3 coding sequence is TGTGCCAGCAGCGCTCCGGGACAGGCCATTGGGGACTATGGCTACACCTTC.

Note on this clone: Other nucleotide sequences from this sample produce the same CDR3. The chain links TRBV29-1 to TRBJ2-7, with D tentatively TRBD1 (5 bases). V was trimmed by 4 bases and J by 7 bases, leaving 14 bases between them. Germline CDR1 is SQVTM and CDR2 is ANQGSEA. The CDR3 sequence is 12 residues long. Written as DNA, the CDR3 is TGCAGCGTTGGGGGCCAAGGGGATGAGCAGTACTTC. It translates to CSVGGQGDEQYF.

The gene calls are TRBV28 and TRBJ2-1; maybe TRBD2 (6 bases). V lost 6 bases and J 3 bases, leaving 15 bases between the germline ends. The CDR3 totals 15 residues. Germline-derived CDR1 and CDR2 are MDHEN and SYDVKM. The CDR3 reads CASSRDSPDYNEQFF. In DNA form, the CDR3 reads TGTGCCAGCAGCCGGGACTCACCCGACTACAATGAGCAGTTCTTC. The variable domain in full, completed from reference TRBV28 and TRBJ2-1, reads DVKVTQSSRYLVKRTGEKVFLECVQDMDHENMFWYRQDPGLGLRLIYFSYDVKMKEKGDIPEGYSVSREKKERFSLILESASTNQTSMYLCASSRDSPDYNEQFFGPGTRLTVL.

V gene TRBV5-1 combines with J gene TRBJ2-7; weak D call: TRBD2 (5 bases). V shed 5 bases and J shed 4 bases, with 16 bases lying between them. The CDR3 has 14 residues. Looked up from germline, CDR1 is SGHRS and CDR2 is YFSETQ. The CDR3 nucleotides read TGCGCCAGCAGAATCGGGGAATTCCCTTACGAGCAGTACTTC. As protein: CASRIGEFPYEQYF.

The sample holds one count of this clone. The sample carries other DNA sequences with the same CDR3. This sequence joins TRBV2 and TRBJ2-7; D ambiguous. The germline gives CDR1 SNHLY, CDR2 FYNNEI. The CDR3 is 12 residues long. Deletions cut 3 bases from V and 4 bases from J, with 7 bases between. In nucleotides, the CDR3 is TGTGCCAGCAGTGAGACCCCTTACGAGCAGTACTTC. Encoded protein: CASSETPYEQYF.

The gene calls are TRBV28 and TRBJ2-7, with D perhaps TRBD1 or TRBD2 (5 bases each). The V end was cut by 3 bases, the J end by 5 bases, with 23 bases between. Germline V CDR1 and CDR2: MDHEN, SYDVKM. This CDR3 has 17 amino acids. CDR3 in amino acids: CASSFLRGGSPLDEQYF. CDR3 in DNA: TGTGCCAGCAGTTTTTTGCGTGGGGGATCCCCCCTGGACGAGCAGTACTTC.

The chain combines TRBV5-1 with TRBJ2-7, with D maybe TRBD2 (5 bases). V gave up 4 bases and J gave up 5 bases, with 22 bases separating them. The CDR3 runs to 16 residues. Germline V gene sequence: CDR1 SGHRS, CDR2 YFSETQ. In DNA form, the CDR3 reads TGCGCCAGCAGCCCGGGGAGTGCGGTTACTGGGAACGAGCAGTACTTC. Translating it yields CASSPGSAVTGNEQYF.

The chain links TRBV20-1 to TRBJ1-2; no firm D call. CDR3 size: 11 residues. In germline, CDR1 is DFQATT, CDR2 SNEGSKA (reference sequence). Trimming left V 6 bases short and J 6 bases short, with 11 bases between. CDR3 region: CSAALDNGYTF. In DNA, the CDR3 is TGCAGTGCCGCTCTAGATAATGGCTACACCTTC.

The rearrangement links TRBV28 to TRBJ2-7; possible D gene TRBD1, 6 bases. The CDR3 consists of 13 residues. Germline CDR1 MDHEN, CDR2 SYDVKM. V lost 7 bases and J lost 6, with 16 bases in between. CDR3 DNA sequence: TGTGCCAGCACTTCAGGGGTAATAGGCGAGCAGTACTTC. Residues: CASTSGVIGEQYF. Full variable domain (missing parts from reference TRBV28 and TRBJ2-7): DVKVTQSSRYLVKRTGEKVFLECVQDMDHENMFWYRQDPGLGLRLIYFSYDVKMKEKGDIPEGYSVSREKKERFSLILESASTNQTSMYLCASTSGVIGEQYFGPGTRLTVT.

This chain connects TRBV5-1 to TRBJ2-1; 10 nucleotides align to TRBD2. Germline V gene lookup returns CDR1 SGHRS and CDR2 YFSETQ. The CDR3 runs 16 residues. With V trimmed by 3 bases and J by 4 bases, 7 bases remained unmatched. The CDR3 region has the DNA TGCGCCAGCAGCTCAACTAGCGGGACCCTTTACAATGAGCAGTTCTTC. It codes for CASSSTSGTLYNEQFF.

The CDR3 DNA reads TGTGCCAGCACCCCTGGGGGGGATCAGCCCCAGCATTTT. Translation: CASTPGGDQPQHF. The chain has TRBV11-2 and TRBJ1-5; the D gene is possibly TRBD1 (5 bases). The CDR3 sequence is 13 residues long. V gave up 7 bases and J gave up 5 bases, with 12 bases separating them. Germline CDR1 SGHAT, CDR2 FQNNGV. Full variable domain (missing parts from reference TRBV11-2 and TRBJ1-5): EAGVAQSPRYKIIEKRQSVAFWCNPISGHATLYWYQQILGQGPKLLIQFQNNGVVDDSQLPKDRFSAERLKGVDSTLKIQPAKLEDSAVYLCASTPGGDQPQHFGDGTRLSIL.

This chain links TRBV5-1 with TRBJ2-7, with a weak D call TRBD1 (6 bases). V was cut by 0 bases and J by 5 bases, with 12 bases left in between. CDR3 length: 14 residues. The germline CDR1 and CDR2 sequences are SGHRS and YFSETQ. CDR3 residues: CASSLAINRDEQYF. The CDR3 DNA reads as TGCGCCAGCAGCTTGGCCATCAACAGGGACGAGCAGTACTTC.

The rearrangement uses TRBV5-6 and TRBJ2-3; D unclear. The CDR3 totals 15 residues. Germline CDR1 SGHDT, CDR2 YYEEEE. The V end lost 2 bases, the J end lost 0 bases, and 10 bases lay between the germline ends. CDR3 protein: CASSFVAKSTDTQYF. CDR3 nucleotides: TGTGCCAGCAGCTTCGTCGCGAAGAGCACAGATACGCAGTATTTT.

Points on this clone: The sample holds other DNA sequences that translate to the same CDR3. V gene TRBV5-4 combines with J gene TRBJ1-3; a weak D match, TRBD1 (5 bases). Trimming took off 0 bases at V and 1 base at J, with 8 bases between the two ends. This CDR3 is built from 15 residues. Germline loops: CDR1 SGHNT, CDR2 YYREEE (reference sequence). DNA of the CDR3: TGTGCCAGCAGCTTGGGCCCAGGGTCTGGAAACACCATATATTTT. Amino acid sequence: CASSLGPGSGNTIYF. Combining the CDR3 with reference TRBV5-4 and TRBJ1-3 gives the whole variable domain ETGVTQSPTHLIKTRGQQVTLRCSSQSGHNTVSWYQQALGQGPQFIFQYYREEENGRGNFPPRFSGLQFPNYSSELNVNALELDDSALYLCASSLGPGSGNTIYFGEGSWLTVV.

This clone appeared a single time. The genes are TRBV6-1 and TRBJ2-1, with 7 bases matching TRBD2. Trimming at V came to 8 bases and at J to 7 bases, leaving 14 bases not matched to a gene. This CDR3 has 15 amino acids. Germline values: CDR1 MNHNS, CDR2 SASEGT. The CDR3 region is CASLEPGLLRNEQFF. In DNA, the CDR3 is TGTGCCAGCTTAGAACCGGGACTACTGAGAAATGAGCAGTTCTTC.

CDR3 DNA sequence: TGTGCCAGCAGCGAACAGGGTGTTCCCTACGAGCAGTACTTC. Its protein product is CASSEQGVPYEQYF. V and J are TRBV28 and TRBJ2-7, with D perhaps TRBD1 (6 bases). With 6 bases removed from V and 2 bases from J, the gap between germline ends came to 14 bases. The germline CDR1 and CDR2 sequences are MDHEN and SYDVKM. The CDR3 loop spans 14 amino acids. The full variable domain, its missing parts supplied by reference TRBV28 and TRBJ2-7, is DVKVTQSSRYLVKRTGEKVFLECVQDMDHENMFWYRQDPGLGLRLIYFSYDVKMKEKGDIPEGYSVSREKKERFSLILESASTNQTSMYLCASSEQGVPYEQYFGPGTRLTVT.

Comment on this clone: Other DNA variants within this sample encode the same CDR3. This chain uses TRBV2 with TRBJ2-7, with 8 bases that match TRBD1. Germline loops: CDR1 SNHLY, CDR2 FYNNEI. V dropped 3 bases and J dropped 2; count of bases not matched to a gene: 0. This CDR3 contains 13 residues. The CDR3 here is CASSDRGPYEQYF. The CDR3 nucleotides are TGTGCCAGCAGTGACAGGGGGCCCTACGAGCAGTACTTC.

As DNA, the CDR3 is TGTGCCAGCAGCTTAGCCGGGCAGTACAATCAGCCCCAGCATTTT. This translates into CASSLAGQYNQPQHF. The chain uses TRBV7-2 and TRBJ1-5; D remains unclear. Germline CDR1 SGHTA, CDR2 FQGNSA. This CDR3 comprises 15 residues. V was pared by 0 bases and J by 3 bases, with 9 bases between.

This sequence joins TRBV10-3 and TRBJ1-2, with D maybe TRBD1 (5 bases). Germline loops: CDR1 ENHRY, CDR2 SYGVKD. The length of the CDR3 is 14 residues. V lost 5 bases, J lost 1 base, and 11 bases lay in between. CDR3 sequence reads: CAISLGVGNYGYTF. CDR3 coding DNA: TGTGCCATCAGTTTAGGGGTTGGTAACTATGGCTACACCTTC.

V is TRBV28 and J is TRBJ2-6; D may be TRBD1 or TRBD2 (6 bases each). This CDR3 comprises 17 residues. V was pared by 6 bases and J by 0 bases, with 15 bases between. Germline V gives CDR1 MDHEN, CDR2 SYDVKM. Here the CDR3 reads CASRASGGTSGANVLTF. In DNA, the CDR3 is TGTGCCAGCAGGGCCTCCGGGGGCACCTCTGGGGCCAACGTCCTGACTTTC.

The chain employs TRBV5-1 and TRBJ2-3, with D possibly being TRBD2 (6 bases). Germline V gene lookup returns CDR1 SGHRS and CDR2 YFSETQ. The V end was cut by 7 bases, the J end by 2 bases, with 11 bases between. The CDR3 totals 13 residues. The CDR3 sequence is CASSWTITDTQYF. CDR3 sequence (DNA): TGCGCCAGCTCATGGACTATCACAGATACGCAGTATTTT.

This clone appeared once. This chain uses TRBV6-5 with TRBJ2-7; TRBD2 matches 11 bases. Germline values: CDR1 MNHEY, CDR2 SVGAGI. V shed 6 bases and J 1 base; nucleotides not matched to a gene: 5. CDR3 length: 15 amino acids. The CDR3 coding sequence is TGTGCCAGCAGACCCCTAGCGGGAGGTTCCTACGAGCAGTACTTC. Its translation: CASRPLAGGSYEQYF.

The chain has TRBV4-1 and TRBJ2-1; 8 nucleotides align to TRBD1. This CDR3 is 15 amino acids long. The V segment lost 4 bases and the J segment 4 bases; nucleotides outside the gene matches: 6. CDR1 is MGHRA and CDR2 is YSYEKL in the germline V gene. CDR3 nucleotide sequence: TGCGCCAGCAGCCGCCCGACAGGGGAATACAATGAGCAGTTCTTC. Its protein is CASSRPTGEYNEQFF.

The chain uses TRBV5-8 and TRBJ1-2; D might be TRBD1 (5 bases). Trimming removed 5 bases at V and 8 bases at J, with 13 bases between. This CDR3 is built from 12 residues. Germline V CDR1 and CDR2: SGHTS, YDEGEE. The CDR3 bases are TGTGCCAGCAGATCAGGGATTGCGGGCTACACCTTC. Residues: CASRSGIAGYTF.

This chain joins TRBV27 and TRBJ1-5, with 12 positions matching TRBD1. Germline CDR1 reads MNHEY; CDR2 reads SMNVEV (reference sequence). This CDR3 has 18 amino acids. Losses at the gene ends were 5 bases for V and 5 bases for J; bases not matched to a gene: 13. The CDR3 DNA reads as TGTGCCAGCAGTCCCGGGACAGGGGGCATGAGGGCAGATCAGCCCCAGCATTTT. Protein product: CASSPGTGGMRADQPQHF.

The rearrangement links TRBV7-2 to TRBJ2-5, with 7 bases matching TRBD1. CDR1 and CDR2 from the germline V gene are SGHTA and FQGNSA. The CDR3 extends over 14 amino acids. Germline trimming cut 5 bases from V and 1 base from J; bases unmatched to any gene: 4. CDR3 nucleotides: TGTGCCAGCAGCCGTACAGGGGTCCAAGAGACCCAGTACTTC. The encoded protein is CASSRTGVQETQYF.

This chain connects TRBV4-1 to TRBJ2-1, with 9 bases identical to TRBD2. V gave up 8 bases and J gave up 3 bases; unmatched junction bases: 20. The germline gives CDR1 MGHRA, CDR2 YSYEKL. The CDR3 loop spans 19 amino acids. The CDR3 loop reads CASLSPWREGAWHYNEQFF. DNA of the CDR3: TGCGCCAGCTTGTCTCCTTGGCGGGAGGGAGCTTGGCACTACAATGAGCAGTTCTTC.

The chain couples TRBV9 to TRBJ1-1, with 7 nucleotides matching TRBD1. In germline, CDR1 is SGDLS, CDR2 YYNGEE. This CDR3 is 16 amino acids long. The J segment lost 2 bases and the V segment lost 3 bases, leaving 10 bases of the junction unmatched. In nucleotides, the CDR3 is TGTGCCAGCAGCGACCTTAACAGGGGCTACAACACTGAAGCTTTCTTT. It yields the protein CASSDLNRGYNTEAFF.

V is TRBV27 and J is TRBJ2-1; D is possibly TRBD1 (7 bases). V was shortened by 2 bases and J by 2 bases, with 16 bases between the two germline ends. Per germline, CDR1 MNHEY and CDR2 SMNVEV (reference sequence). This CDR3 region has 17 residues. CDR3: CASSLRATGRTYNEQFF. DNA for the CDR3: TGTGCCAGCAGTTTAAGAGCGACAGGGAGGACCTACAATGAGCAGTTCTTC.

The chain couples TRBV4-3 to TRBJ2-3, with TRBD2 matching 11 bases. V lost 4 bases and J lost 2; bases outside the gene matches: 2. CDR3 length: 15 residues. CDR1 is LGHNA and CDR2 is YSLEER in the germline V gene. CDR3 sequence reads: CASSPTSGTTDTQYF. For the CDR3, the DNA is TGCGCCAGCAGCCCGACTAGCGGGACCACAGATACGCAGTATTTT.